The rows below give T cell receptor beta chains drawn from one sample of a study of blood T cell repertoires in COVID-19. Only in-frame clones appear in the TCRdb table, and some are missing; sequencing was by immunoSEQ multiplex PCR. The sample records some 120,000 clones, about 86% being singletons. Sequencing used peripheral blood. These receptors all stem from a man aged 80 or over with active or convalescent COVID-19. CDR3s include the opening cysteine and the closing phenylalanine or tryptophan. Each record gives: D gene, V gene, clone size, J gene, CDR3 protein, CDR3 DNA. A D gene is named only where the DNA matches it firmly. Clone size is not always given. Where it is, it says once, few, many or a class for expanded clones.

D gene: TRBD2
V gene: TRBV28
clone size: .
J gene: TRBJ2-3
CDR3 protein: CASSLTSGGADTQYF
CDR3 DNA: TGTGCCAGCAGTTTGACTAGCGGGGGGGCAGATACGCAGTATTTT

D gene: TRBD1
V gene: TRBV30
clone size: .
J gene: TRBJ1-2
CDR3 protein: CAWSVRRTGGYGYTF
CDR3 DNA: TGTGCCTGGAGTGTACGACGGACAGGCGGCTATGGCTACACCTTC

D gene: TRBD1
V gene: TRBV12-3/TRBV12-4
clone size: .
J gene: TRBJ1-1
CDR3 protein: CASSLTQGAEAFF
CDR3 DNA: TGTGCCAGCAGTTTAACACAGGGGGCTGAAGCTTTCTTT

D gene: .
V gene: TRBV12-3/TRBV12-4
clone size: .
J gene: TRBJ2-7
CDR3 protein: CASSFDTLYEQYF
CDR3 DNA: TGTGCCAGCAGTTTCGACACCCTCTACGAGCAGTACTTC

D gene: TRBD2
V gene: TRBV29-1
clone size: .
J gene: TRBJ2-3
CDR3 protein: CSAKIAGADTQYF
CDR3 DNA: TGCAGCGCAAAAATAGCGGGGGCGGATACGCAGTATTTT

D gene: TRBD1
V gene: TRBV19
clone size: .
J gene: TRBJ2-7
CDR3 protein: CASSGTGENYEQYF
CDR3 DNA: TGTGCCAGTAGTGGGACAGGGGAAAACTACGAGCAGTACTTC

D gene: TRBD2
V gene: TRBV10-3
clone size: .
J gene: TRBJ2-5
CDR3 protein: CATQKGASAGGEETQYF
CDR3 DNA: TGTGCCACACAAAAGGGGGCGTCAGCGGGAGGGGAAGAGACCCAGTACTTC

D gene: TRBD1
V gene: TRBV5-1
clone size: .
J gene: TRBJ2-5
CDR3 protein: CASSRTGGLGETQYF
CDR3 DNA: TGCGCCAGCAGCCGGACAGGGGGTCTGGGAGAGACCCAGTACTTC

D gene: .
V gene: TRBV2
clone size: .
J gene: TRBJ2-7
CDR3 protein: CASSEALEYEQYF
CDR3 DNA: TGTGCCAGCAGTGAAGCGCTTGAGTACGAGCAGTACTTC

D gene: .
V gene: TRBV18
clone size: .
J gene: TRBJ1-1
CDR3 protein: CASSALGGEGTEAFF
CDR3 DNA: TGTGCCAGCTCAGCCCTCGGGGGGGAAGGCACTGAAGCTTTCTTT

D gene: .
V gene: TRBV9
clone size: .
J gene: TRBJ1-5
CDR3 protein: CASSYEGGNQPQHF
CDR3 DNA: TGTGCCAGCAGCTATGAGGGGGGGAATCAGCCCCAGCATTTT

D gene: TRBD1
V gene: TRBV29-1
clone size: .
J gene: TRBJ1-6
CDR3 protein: CSVTTGDNSPLHF
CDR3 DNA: TGCAGCGTTACGACAGGGGATAATTCACCCCTCCACTTT

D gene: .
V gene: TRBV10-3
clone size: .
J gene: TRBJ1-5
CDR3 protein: CAIREFPGGDQHF
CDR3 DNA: TGTGCCATCAGGGAATTCCCGGGGGGGGACCAGCATTTT

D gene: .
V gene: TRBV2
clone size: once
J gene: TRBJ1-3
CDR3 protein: CASRRQSSGNTIYF
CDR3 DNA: TGTGCCAGCAGGAGACAGAGCTCTGGAAACACCATATATTTT

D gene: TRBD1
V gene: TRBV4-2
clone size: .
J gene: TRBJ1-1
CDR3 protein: CASSPRTGVNTEAFF
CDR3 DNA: TGTGCCAGCAGCCCTCGGACAGGGGTAAACACTGAAGCTTTCTTT

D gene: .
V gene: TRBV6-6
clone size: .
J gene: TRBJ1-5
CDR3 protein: CASSQHSNQPQHF
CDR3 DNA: TGTGCCAGCAGTCAACATAGCAATCAGCCCCAGCATTTT

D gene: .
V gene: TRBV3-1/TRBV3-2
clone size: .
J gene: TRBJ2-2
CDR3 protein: CASSQAQGNTGELFF
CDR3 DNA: TGTGCCAGCAGCCAAGCCCAGGGTAACACCGGGGAGCTGTTTTTT

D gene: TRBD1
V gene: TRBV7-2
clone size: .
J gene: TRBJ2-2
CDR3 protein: CASRPRTGLTGELFF
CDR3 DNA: TGTGCCAGCAGACCGAGGACAGGGCTCACCGGGGAGCTGTTTTTT

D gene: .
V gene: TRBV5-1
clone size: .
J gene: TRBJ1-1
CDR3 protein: CASRMTGNTEAFF
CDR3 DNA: TGCGCCAGCAGGATGACAGGGAACACTGAAGCTTTCTTT

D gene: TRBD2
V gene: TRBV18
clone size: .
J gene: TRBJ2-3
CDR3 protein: CASSPPGPGGTDTQYF
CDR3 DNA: TGTGCCAGCTCACCACCGGGGCCGGGGGGGACAGATACGCAGTATTTT

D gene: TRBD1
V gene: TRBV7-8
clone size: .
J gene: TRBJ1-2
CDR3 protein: CASSFQGDYGYTF
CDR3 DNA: TGTGCCAGCAGCTTTCAGGGGGACTATGGCTACACCTTC

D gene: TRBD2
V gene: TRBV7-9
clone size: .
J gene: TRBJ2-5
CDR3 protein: CASSTRASGAYQETQYF
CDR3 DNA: TGTGCCAGCAGCACACGGGCTAGCGGGGCGTACCAAGAGACCCAGTACTTC

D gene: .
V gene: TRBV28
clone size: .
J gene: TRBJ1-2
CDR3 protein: CASSLIRNYGYTF
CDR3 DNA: TGTGCCAGCAGTTTAATCCGTAACTATGGCTACACCTTC

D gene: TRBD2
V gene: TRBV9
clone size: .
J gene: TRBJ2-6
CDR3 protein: CASSVERGGRSGANVLTF
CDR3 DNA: TGTGCCAGCAGCGTAGAGCGGGGGGGTCGCTCTGGGGCCAACGTCCTGACTTTC

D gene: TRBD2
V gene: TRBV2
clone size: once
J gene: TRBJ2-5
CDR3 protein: CASSRGLAVETQYF
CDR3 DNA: TGTGCCAGCAGCCGGGGACTAGCGGTAGAGACCCAGTACTTC

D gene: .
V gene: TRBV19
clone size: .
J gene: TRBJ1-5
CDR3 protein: CASTSNQPQHF
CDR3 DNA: TGTGCCAGTACCTCCAATCAGCCCCAGCATTTT

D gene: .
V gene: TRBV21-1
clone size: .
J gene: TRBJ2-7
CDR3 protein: CASSAKGRDRTYEQYF
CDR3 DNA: TGTGCCAGCAGCGCTAAGGGTAGGGACAGGACCTACGAGCAGTACTTC

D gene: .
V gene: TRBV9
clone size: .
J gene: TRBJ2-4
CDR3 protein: CASSADSPLDIQYF
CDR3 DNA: TGTGCCAGCAGCGCAGACTCCCCCTTAGACATTCAGTACTTC

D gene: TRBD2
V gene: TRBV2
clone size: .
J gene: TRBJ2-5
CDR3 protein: CASLPSGQETQYF
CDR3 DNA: TGTGCCAGCTTGCCTAGCGGTCAAGAGACCCAGTACTTC

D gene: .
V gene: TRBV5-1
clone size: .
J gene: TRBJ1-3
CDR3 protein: CASSLDGDGNTIYF
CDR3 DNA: TGCGCCAGCAGCTTGGACGGGGATGGAAACACCATATATTTT